The rows below give T cell receptor beta chains drawn from one sample of a study of T cells in Graves' hyperthyroidism and ophthalmopathy. TCRdb independently ran MiXCR on the multiplex PCR reads; one entry per CDR3 protein. The sample lists roughly 570,000 distinct CDR3 sequences; around a sixth were seen once. The sequencing sample was made of blood. The source of these receptors is a young woman with Graves' hyperthyroidism. Each CDR3 is given with its conserved first and last residue. A D gene is named only where the DNA matches it firmly. Clone sizes are given selectively: once, few, many, or a class where the clone is expanded.

CDR3 | DNA | J | D | size | V
CASSGLTYEQYF | TGTGCCAGTTCAGGACTAACCTACGAGCAGTACTTC | TRBJ2-7 | . | . | TRBV6-2/TRBV6-3
CASSSRQGQDGYTF | TGTGCCAGCTCATCTAGACAGGGGCAAGATGGCTACACCTTC | TRBJ1-2 | TRBD1 | many | TRBV18
CASSGRQGRLGLWSYEQYF | TGTGCCAGCAGCGGCCGACAGGGTCGGTTGGGTCTGTGGTCCTACGAGCAGTACTTC | TRBJ2-7 | TRBD1 | many | TRBV5-8
CSVEREGRPYEQYF | TGCAGCGTTGAAAGGGAAGGCAGGCCCTACGAGCAGTACTTC | TRBJ2-7 | . | . | TRBV29-1
CASTVFRDTYNEQFF | TGTGCCAGCACAGTATTTCGGGACACCTACAATGAGCAGTTCTTC | TRBJ2-1 | . | few | TRBV28
CASSFVQDRGREKLFF | TGTGCCAGCAGTTTTGTTCAGGACAGGGGAAGGGAAAAACTGTTTTTT | TRBJ1-4 | TRBD1 | few | TRBV12-3/TRBV12-4
CASSATELYGYTF | TGTGCCAGCAGCGCGACAGAGCTCTATGGCTACACCTTC | TRBJ1-2 | . | . | TRBV9
CASSQASSPNIQYF | TGCGCCAGCAGCCAAGCAAGCTCACCCAACATTCAGTACTTC | TRBJ2-4 | . | . | TRBV4-3
CASSQRQGEEAFF | TGCGCCAGCAGCCAAAGACAGGGTGAGGAAGCTTTCTTT | TRBJ1-1 | TRBD1 | . | TRBV4-1
CASSGQLLAGVPYEQYF | TGTGCCAGCAGCGGACAACTACTAGCGGGAGTGCCCTACGAGCAGTACTTC | TRBJ2-7 | TRBD2 | many | TRBV7-2
CASSLNSAGGQETQYF | TGCGCCAGCAGCTTAAATTCAGCGGGAGGGCAAGAGACCCAGTACTTC | TRBJ2-5 | TRBD2 | . | TRBV5-1
CASSDASLHF | TGCGCCAGCAGCGACGCATCCCTCCACTTT | TRBJ1-6 | . | . | TRBV10-2
CASSPLDSGNSDTQYF | TGTGCCAGCTCACCACTTGATAGCGGGAACTCAGATACGCAGTATTTT | TRBJ2-3 | TRBD2 | many | TRBV18
CASSQDSPPDPQYF | TGTGCCAGCAGTCAGGACTCACCCCCGGATCCGCAGTATTTT | TRBJ2-3 | . | many | TRBV2
CASSPGEEETQYF | TGTGCCAGCAGCCCGGGGGAGGAAGAGACCCAGTACTTC | TRBJ2-5 | . | many | TRBV7-3
CATSMGRGTGAFYEQYF | TGTGCCACCAGCATGGGACGGGGGACAGGGGCCTTCTACGAGCAGTACTTC | TRBJ2-7 | TRBD1 | few | TRBV15
CASSQQRYFYGYTF | TGTGCCAGCAGCCAGCAACGGTATTTCTATGGCTACACCTTC | TRBJ1-2 | . | many | TRBV3-1
CSVGLAGTDTQYF | TGCAGCGTTGGATTAGCGGGCACAGATACGCAGTATTTT | TRBJ2-3 | . | many | TRBV29-1
CSVKAGGSTGELFF | TGCAGTGTAAAAGCGGGAGGTTCTACCGGGGAGCTGTTTTTT | TRBJ2-2 | TRBD2 | few | TRBV20-1
CSARGSGVKNIQYF | TGCAGTGCCAGGGGATCCGGGGTTAAAAACATTCAGTACTTC | TRBJ2-4 | . | many | TRBV20-1
CASSLGRPNTEAFF | TGTGCCAGCAGCTTAGGACGCCCGAACACTGAAGCTTTCTTT | TRBJ1-1 | . | . | TRBV5-1
CASSQGTANSYEQYF | TGTGCCAGCAGCCAAGGGACTGCAAACTCCTACGAGCAGTACTTC | TRBJ2-7 | . | few | TRBV3-1
CATSDREAADYNEQFF | TGTGCCACCAGTGACCGGGAGGCCGCGGATTACAATGAGCAGTTCTTC | TRBJ2-1 | TRBD2 | many | TRBV24-1
CASSPRQLNTEAFF | TGCGCCAGCAGCCCACGACAGCTGAACACTGAAGCTTTCTTT | TRBJ1-1 | . | many | TRBV4-1
CASSRPGTGGTEAFF | TGTGCCAGCAGTCGTCCGGGGACAGGGGGCACTGAAGCTTTCTTT | TRBJ1-1 | TRBD1 | many | TRBV6-1
CASSLGLGGGEQYF | TGTGCCAGCAGTTTGGGACTAGGGGGAGGCGAGCAGTACTTC | TRBJ2-7 | TRBD2 | many | TRBV12-3/TRBV12-4
CATSRRQGSNQPQHF | TGTGCCACCAGCAGGAGACAGGGGAGCAATCAGCCCCAGCATTTT | TRBJ1-5 | TRBD1 | . | TRBV15
CASSPVGGGLNTEAFF | TGTGCCAGCTCACCAGTGGGGGGGGGGCTGAACACTGAAGCTTTCTTT | TRBJ1-1 | . | few | TRBV18